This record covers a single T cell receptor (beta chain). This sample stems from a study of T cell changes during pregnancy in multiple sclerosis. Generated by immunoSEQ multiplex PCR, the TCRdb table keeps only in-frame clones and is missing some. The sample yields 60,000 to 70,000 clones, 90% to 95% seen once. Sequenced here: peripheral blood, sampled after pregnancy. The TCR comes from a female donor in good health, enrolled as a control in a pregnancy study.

CDR3 bases: TGTGCCAGCAGTCCGACAGGTGACTATGGCTACACCTTC. Translation gives CASSPTGDYGYTF. The V and J genes are TRBV27 and TRBJ1-2; tentative D call: TRBD1 (6 bases). Germline assignment: CDR1 MNHEY and CDR2 SMNVEV (reference sequence). Trimming left V 5 bases short and J 3 bases short, with 10 bases between. This CDR3 has 13 amino acids.